This TCR beta chain was obtained from a study of T cell repertoires in aging, cancer and after chemotherapy. Overall study context: The full dataset contained several million TCR reads. Points from the study as a whole: In healthy donors, age-related TCR diversity loss mainly reflected lost richness. Age-matched healthy donors had significantly more diverse, less clonal blood TCR repertoires than untreated cancer patients.

TCR beta rearrangements were amplified from peripheral blood genomic DNA. To note about this clonotype: Its antigen is not known.

Rearranged V-D-J TRB sequences were amplified with a mixed TRB-A/B primer pool. TCRdb ran MiXCR on the multiplex PCR reads and lists one entry per CDR3 protein. The table records about 7,000 distinct CDR3 sequences, 40% of them present only once. The germline V gene has CDR1 MNHNY and CDR2 SVGAGI (reference sequence). This CDR3 contains 16 residues. The V gene end was trimmed by 6 bases and the J gene end by 8 bases; junction bases not matched to a gene: 17. The V and J genes are TRBV6-6 and TRBJ1-2, with 8 bases lining up with TRBD1. This clonotype was obtained from a human donor in good health. Sequenced input: blood. In DNA form, the CDR3 reads TGTGCCAGCAGCCTTCCAACCTCAGGGGGCGCGGGGGGCTACACCTTC. Translated, it gives CASSLPTSGGAGGYTF.